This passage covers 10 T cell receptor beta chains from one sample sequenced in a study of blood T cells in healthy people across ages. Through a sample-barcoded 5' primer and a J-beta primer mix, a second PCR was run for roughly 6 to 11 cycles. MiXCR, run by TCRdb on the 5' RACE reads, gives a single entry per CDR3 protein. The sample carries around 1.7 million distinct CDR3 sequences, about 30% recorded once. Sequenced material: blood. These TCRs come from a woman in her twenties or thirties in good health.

CDR3 sequence reads: CSAPGLPTDTQYF. The CDR3 DNA follows: TGCAGTGCGCCGGGACTCCCCACAGATACGCAGTATTTT. V is TRBV20-1 and J is TRBJ2-3, with D tentatively TRBD2 (6 bases). This CDR3 spans 13 amino acids. V lost 6 bases and J 2 bases, leaving 12 bases between the germline ends. Germline V gene data show CDR1 as DFQATT and CDR2 as SNEGSKA (reference sequence).

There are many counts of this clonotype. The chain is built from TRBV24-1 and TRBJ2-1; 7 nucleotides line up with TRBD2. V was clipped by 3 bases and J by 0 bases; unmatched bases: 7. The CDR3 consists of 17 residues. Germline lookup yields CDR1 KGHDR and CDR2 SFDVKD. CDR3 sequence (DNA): TGTGCCACCAGTGATCCAGGAGCTAGCGGCTCCTACAATGAGCAGTTCTTC. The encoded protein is CATSDPGASGSYNEQFF.

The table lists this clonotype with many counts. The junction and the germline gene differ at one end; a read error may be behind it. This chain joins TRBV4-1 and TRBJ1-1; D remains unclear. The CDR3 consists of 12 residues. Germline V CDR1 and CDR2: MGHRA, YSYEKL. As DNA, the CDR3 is TGTGCCAGCAGCCGAGCCGGGATTGAAGCTTTCTTT. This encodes CASSRAGIEAFF.

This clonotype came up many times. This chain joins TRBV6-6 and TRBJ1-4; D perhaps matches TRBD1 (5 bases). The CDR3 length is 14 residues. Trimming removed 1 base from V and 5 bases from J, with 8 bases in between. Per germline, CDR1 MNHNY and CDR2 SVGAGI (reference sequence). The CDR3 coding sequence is TGTGCCAGCAGTTACTTCGGGGGAAATGAAAAACTGTTTTTT. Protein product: CASSYFGGNEKLFF.

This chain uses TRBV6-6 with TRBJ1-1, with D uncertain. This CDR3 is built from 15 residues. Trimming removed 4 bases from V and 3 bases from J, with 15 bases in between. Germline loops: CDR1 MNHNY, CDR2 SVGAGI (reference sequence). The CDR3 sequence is CASSSTAWRDTEAFF. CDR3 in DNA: TGTGCCAGCAGTTCAACCGCTTGGAGGGACACTGAAGCTTTCTTT.

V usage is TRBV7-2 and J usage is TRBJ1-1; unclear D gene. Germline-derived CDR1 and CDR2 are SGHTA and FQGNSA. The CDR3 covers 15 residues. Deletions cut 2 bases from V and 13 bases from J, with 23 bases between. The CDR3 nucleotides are TGTGCCAGCAGCTTAAATACAGCCATAAATTTAGTAGGTTTCTTT. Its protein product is CASSLNTAINLVGFF.

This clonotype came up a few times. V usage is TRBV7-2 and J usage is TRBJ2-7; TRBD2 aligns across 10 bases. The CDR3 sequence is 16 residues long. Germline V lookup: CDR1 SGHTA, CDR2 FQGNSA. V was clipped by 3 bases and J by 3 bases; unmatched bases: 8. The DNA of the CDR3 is TGTGCCAGCAGCTTCTCATCGCTAGCGGGAGTCTACGAGCAGTACTTC. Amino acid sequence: CASSFSSLAGVYEQYF.

The DNA for the CDR3 is TGCAGTGCTAGACTGGCCCAGCAGCACAATGAGCAGTTCTTC. Residues: CSARLAQQHNEQFF. The V gene is TRBV20-1, the J gene TRBJ2-1; the D is unclear. The CDR3 is 14 residues long. Germline V gives CDR1 DFQATT, CDR2 SNEGSKA (reference sequence). V was cut by 2 bases and J by 5 bases, with 13 bases left in between.

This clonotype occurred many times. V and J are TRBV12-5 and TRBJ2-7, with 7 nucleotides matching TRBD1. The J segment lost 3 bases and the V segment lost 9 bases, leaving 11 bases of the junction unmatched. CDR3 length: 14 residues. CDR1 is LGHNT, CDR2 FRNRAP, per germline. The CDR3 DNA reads TGTGCTAGCGCCCTGGGACAGACCTTCTACGAGCAGTACTTC. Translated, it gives CASALGQTFYEQYF.

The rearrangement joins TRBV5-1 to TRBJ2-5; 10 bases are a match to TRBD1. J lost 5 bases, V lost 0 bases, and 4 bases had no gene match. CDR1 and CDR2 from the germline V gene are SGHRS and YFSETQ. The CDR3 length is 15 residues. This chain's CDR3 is CASSLVDRGLETQYF. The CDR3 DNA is TGCGCCAGCAGCTTGGTAGACAGGGGGCTGGAGACCCAGTACTTC.